This T cell receptor beta chain is from a study of spatial heterogeneity in lung cancer (dated by TCRdb to the late 2010s). Some background on the complete study: Beta-chain transcripts were consistently detected in greater numbers than alpha-chain transcripts, which likely reflects a higher abundance of beta-chain transcripts. The study quantitatively compared TCR alpha and beta repertoires across multiple tumor regions, matched nontumor lung and blood in non-small cell lung cancer. TCR repertoire features were related to nonsynonymous mutation counts determined by whole-exome sequencing of tumor tissue. In the raw uncorrected reads, each unique combination of TCR and UMI appeared more than ten times on average. A strong correlation was found between TCR transcript counts in tumor regions and a T cell transcriptional module score from matched bulk RNA-seq. At surgery, around 200 tumor regions, roughly 63 matched nontumor lung samples and 45 to 60 PBMC samples were TCR-sequenced for both alpha and beta chains.

This clonotype was recorded many times. It lacks a known antigen. No qualities accompany the bases; no much larger clone lies one base away. The library was produced with 5' RACE. Sequenced using a NextSeq 500. The TCR library protocol attached a unique molecular identifier to each TCR cDNA molecule to allow correction of PCR and sequencing errors. Per the authors' processing: TCR identification, UMI-based error correction and CDR3 extraction were all carried out with Decombinator tools. TCRs above a frequency of 2 per 1,000, corresponding to the top 1% of the tumor frequency distribution, were defined as expanded. Expanded tumor TCRs statistically deemed absent (corrected P<0.05) from at least one tumor region were classed as regional, and all other expanded tumor TCRs were classed as ubiquitous. Renyi diversity was computed with the R vegan package after each repertoire had been subsampled 100 times to 5,000 TCRs. CDR3 similarity networks were constructed using string-kernel similarity of amino acid triplets, with links drawn between CDR3s whose pairwise similarity was above 0.82. The raw public data were reprocessed by TCRdb itself: fastp quality trimming at Q25, MiXCR clonotype calling, in-frame beta chains only. A single entry per CDR3 protein holds the most common genes and DNA from its merged rows. These V and J calls originate from TCRdb's pipeline instead of the authors' own analysis. Present in this sample are some 11,000 distinct CDR3 sequences, about 8% of which were seen just once. The top ten constitute roughly a fifth of the sample.

From its cysteine to its phenylalanine, the CDR3 spans 15 amino acids. Just the 45-base CDR3 DNA is kept, in frame starting at base 1. The germline V gene encodes CDR1 LGHDT and CDR2 YNNKEL (reference sequence). Relative to germline, V is 4 bases shorter and J is 0 bases shorter, with 10 bases between their ends. According to the study, the label for this sample's time point signals: sample taken at primary tumor resection. The donors were about 65 patients from the lung TRACERx cohort who had early-stage, untreated non-small cell lung cancer. Whole RNA extracted from tumor and nontumor lung tissue, or from cryopreserved PBMC samples, was used for TCR sequencing without cell sorting. Only patients for whom sufficient RNA was available from at least two tumor regions were selected for TCR sequencing. Before being selected, tumor and adjacent nontumor lung specimens were reviewed by a lung pathologist.

General study outcomes and caveats: A correlation was observed between the number of expanded intratumoral alpha and beta TCRs and the tumor nonsynonymous mutation count. Estimated TCR-seq coverage of tumor T cells was only 5.5% to 8% for alpha chains and approximately 12% for beta chains. Confirming at a functional level the hypothesis that regional TCRs recognize regional mutations was considered to require additional single-cell paired TCR alpha and beta sequencing. The count of ubiquitous expanded TCRs correlated with the count of ubiquitous nonsynonymous mutations, and the count of regional expanded TCRs correlated with the count of regional nonsynonymous mutations.

In this chain, TRBV3-1 is recombined with TRBJ1-5, and possibly TRBD1, on 6 matching bases. This clonotype was obtained from a female donor with early-stage non-small cell lung cancer. The material sequenced was lung tumor tissue, taken at surgery. The CDR3 has the sequence CASSLGTYSNQPQHF. In nucleotide form, the sequence is TGTGCCAGCAGCCTCGGGACATATAGCAATCAGCCCCAGCATTTT.